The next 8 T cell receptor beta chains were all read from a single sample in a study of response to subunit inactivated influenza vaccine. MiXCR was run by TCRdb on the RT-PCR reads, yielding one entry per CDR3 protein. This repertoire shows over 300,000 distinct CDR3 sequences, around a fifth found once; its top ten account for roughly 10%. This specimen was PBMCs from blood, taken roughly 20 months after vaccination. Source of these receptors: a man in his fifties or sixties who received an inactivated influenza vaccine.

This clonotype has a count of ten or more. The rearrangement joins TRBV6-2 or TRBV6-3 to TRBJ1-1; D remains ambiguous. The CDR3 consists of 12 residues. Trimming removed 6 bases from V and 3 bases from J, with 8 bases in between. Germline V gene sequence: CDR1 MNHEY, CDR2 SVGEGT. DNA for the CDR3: TGTGCCAGCAGAGCTATTTACACTGAAGCTTTCTTT. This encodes CASRAIYTEAFF.

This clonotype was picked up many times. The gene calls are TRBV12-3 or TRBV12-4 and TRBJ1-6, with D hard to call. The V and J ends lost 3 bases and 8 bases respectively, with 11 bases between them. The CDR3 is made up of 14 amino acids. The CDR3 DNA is TGTGCCAGCAGTTTCGGGGTCGGCCATTCACCCCTCCACTTT. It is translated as CASSFGVGHSPLHF.

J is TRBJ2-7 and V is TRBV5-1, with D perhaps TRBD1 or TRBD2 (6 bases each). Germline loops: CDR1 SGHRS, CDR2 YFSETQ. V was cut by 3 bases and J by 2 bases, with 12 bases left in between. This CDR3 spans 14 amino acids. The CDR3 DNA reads TGCGCCAGCAGCTGGGGCGGGGACACCTACGAGCAGTACTTC. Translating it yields CASSWGGDTYEQYF.

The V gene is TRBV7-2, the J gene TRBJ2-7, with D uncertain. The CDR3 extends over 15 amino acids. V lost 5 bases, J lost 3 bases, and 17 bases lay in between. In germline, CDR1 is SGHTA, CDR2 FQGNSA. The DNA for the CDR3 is TGTGCCAGCAGCCCCTCAGGAGTGCAGTTCTACGAGCAGTACTTC. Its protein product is CASSPSGVQFYEQYF.

The CDR3 loop reads CASRGGALPNEKLFF. For the CDR3, the DNA is TGTGCCAGCAGAGGAGGGGCCCTACCTAATGAAAAACTGTTTTTT. The V call is TRBV6-1, the J call TRBJ1-4; possible D gene TRBD1, 5 bases. CDR1 and CDR2 (germline): MNHNS, SASEGT. With 6 bases removed from V and 3 bases from J, the gap between germline ends came to 14 bases. The CDR3 has 15 residues.

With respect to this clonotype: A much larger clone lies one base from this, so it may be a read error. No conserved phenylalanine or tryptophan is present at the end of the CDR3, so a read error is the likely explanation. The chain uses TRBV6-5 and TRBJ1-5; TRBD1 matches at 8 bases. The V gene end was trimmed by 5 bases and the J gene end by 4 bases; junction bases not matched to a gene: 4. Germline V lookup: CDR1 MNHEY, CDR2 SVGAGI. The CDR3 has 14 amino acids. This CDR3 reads CASSTRQGNQPQHI. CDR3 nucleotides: TGTGCCAGCAGTACACGACAGGGGAATCAGCCCCAGCATATT.

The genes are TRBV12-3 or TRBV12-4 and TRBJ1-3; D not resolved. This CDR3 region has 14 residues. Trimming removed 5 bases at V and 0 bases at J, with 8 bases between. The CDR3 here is CASSQQHSGNTIYF. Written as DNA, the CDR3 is TGTGCCAGCAGTCAACAGCACTCTGGAAACACCATATATTTT.

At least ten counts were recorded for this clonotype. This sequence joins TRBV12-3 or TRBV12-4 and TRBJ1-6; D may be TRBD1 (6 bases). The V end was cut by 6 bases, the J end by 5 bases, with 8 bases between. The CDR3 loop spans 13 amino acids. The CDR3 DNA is TGTGCCAGCAGGGACAGCAATAATTCACCCCTCCACTTT. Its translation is CASRDSNNSPLHF.